This entry is about one T cell receptor (beta chain). There are 17 residues in the CDR3. With V trimmed by 6 bases and J by 0 bases, 10 bases remained unmatched. CDR1 is LNHDA, CDR2 SQIVND, per germline (reference sequence). This sample stems from a study of blood T cell repertoires in COVID-19. Overall study context: COVID-19 samples, acute and convalescent, were from the United States, Italy and Spain. Sources were T cells, B-cell-depleted T cells, or PBMCs; the material itself was cDNA or gDNA.

As handled by the study authors: Amplified reference gene primers provided the basis for estimating nucleated cell counts. The protocol was immunoSEQ multiplex PCR, while the TCRdb copy is restricted to in-frame clones and leaves out a portion. The V and J calls and clone size come from that table; D and trimming were worked out from the DNA. The sample records about 250,000 clones, around 86% being singletons. The source of this sequence is a woman in her fifties or sixties who had recovered from COVID-19. Specimen: peripheral blood. The J gene is TRBJ1-4, the V gene TRBV19; 7 bases match TRBD1. CDR3 DNA sequence: TGTGCCAGTAGACAGGGGTCCTTGGGGTCAACTAATGAAAAACTGTTTTTT. Protein sequence: CASRQGSLGSTNEKLFF.